The rows below give T cell receptor beta chains drawn from one sample of a study of T cell responses to AZD1222 COVID-19 vaccine. Repertoires were generated with immunoSEQ multiplex PCR, while TCRdb's copy carries only in-frame clones and drops some. Of 70,000 to 75,000 clones listed, around 82% are singletons. The sample here was peripheral blood, taken 28 days after the second AZD1222 dose. The source of these receptors is an adult who received the AZD1222 COVID-19 vaccine. Both conserved end residues are trimmed from each CDR3. The D gene is left open where the match is weak.

V gene: TRBV2; D gene: TRBD1; CDR3 protein: ATQGDYNSPLH
V gene: TRBV5-1; D gene: TRBD1; CDR3 protein: ASSLGGTENEKLF
V gene: TRBV5-5; D gene: -; CDR3 protein: ASSSRDSLLSTDTQY
V gene: TRBV13; D gene: -; CDR3 protein: ASSRRVSGANVLT
V gene: TRBV7-2; D gene: -; CDR3 protein: ASSLGFRGADTQY
V gene: TRBV7-9; D gene: -; CDR3 protein: ASSSWVGYSNQPQH
V gene: TRBV28; D gene: TRBD1; CDR3 protein: ASSRGQAGRNSPLH
V gene: TRBV4-1; D gene: TRBD1; CDR3 protein: ASSLTSSGDRDSPLH
V gene: TRBV18; D gene: -; CDR3 protein: ASSPVGGYEQY
V gene: TRBV3-1/TRBV3-2; D gene: TRBD2; CDR3 protein: ASSQPGLAPNRELF
V gene: TRBV5-1; D gene: -; CDR3 protein: ASSPRAGELSSPLH
V gene: TRBV7-3; D gene: TRBD1; CDR3 protein: ASSPTGGSYEQY
V gene: TRBV2; D gene: -; CDR3 protein: ASSGSSGWAAGELF
V gene: TRBV4-1; D gene: TRBD2; CDR3 protein: ASSLERGGTDTQY
V gene: TRBV5-6; D gene: -; CDR3 protein: ASSQPDSPLH
V gene: TRBV3-1/TRBV3-2; D gene: -; CDR3 protein: ASSQVGRGQTQY
V gene: TRBV5-1; D gene: -; CDR3 protein: ASSLGNEQF